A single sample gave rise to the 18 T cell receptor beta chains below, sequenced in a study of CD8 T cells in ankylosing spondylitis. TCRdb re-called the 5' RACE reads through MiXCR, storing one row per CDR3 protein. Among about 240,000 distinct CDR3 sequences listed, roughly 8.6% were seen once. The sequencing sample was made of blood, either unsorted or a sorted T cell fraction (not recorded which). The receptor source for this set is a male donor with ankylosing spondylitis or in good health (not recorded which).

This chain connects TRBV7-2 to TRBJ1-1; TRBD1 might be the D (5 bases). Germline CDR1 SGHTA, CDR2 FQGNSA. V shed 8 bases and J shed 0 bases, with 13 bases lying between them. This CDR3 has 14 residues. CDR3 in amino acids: CASRLGGLNTEAFF. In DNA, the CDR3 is TGTGCCAGCCGACTCGGGGGGTTGAACACTGAAGCTTTCTTT.

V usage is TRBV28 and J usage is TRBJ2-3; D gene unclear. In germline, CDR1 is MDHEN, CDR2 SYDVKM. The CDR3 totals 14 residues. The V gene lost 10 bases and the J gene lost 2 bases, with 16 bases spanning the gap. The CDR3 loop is CATIQATYTDTQYF. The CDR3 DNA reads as TGTGCCACCATTCAGGCCACCTACACAGATACGCAGTATTTT.

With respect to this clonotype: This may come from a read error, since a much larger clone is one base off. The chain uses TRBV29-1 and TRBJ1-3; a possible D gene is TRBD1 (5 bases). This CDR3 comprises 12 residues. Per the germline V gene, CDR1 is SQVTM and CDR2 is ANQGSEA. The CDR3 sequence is CGVGEEGNTIYF. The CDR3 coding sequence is TGCGGCGTTGGTGAAGAGGGGAACACCATATATTTT.

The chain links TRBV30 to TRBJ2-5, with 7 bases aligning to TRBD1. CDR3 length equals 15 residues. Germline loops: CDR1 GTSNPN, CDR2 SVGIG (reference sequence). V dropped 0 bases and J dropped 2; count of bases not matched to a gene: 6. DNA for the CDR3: TGTGCCTGGAGTGTGTTGGGACAGCCACAAGAGACCCAGTACTTC. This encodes CAWSVLGQPQETQYF. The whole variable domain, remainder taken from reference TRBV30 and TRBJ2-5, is SQTIHQWPATLVQPVGSPLSLECTVEGTSNPNLYWYRQAAGRGLQLLFYSVGIGQISSEVPQNLSASRPQDRQFILSSKKLLLSDSGFYLCAWSVLGQPQETQYFGPGTRLLVL.

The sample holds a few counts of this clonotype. The CDR3 sequence is CASSQNRQPEAFF. The CDR3 DNA sequence: TGCGCCAGCAGCCAAAACAGACAGCCTGAAGCTTTCTTT. V and J are TRBV4-1 and TRBJ1-1; tentative D call: TRBD1 (5 bases). Germline V lookup: CDR1 MGHRA, CDR2 YSYEKL. The CDR3 covers 13 residues. V was pared by 2 bases and J by 6 bases, with 10 bases between.

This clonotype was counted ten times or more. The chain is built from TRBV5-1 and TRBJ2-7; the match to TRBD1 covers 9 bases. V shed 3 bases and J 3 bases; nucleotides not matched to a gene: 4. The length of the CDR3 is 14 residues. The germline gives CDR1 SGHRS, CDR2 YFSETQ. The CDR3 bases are TGCGCCAGCAGCTCCGGACAGGGGCACTACGAGCAGTACTTC. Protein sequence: CASSSGQGHYEQYF.

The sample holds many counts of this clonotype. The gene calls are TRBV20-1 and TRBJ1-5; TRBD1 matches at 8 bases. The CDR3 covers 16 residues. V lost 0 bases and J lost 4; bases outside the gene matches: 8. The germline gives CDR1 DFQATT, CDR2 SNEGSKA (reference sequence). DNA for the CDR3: TGCAGTGCTAGAGATACCTTGGACAGGGAGAATCAGCCCCAGCATTTT. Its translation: CSARDTLDRENQPQHF.

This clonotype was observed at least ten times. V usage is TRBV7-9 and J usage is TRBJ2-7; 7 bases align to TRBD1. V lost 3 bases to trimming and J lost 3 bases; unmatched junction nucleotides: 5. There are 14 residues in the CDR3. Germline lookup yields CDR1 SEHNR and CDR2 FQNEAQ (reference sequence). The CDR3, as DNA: TGTGCCAGCAGCTTCCGGGACAGACACTACGAGCAGTACTTC. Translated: CASSFRDRHYEQYF.

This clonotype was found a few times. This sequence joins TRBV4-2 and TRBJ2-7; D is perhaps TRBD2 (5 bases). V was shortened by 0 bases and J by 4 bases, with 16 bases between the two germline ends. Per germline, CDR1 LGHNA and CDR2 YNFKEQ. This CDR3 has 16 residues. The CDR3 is CASSQEAGRRVYEQYF. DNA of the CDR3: TGTGCCAGCAGCCAAGAGGCGGGCCGCCGCGTTTACGAGCAGTACTTC.

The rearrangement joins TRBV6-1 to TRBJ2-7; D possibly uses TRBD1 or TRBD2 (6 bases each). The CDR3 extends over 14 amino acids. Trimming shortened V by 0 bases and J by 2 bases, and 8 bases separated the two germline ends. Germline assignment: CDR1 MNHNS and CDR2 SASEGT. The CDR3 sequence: CASSEAGGPYEQYF. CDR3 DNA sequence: TGTGCCAGCAGTGAAGCTGGGGGGCCCTACGAGCAGTACTTC.

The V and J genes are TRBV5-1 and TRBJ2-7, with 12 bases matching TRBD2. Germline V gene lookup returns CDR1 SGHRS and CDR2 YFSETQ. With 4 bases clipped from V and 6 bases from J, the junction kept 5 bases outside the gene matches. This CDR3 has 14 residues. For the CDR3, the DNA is TGCGCCAGCAGCCCCCCTAGCGGGGGGGGCGAGCAGTACTTC. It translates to CASSPPSGGGEQYF.

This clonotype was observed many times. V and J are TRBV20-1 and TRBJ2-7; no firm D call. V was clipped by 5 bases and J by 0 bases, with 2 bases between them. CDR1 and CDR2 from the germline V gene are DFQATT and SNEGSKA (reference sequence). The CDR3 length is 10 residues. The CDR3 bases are TGCAGTGCTGGCTCCTACGAGCAGTACTTC. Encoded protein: CSAGSYEQYF.

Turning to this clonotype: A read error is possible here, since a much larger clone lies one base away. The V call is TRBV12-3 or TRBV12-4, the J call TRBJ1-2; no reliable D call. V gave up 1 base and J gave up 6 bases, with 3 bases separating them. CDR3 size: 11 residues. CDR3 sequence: CASSLGHGYTF. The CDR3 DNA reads TGTGCCAGCAGTTTAGGGCATGGCTACACCTTC.

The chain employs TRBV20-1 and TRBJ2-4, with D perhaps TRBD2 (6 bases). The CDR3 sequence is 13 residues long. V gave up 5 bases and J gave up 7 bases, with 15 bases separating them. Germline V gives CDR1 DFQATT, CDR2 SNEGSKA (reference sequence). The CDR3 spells CSAASRGRNIQYF. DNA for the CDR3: TGCAGTGCTGCCTCGCGGGGCCGGAACATTCAGTACTTC.

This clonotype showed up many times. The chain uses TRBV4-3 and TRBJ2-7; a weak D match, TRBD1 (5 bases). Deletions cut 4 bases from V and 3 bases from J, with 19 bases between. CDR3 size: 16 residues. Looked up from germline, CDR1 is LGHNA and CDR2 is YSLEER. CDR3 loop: CASSPDRMGLFYEQYF. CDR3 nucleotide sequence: TGCGCCAGCAGCCCGGACCGGATGGGGCTCTTCTACGAGCAGTACTTC.

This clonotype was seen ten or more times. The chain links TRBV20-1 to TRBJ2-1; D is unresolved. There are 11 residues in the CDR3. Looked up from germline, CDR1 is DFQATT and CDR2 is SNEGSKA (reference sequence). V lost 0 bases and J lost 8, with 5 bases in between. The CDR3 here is CSARDYHEQFF. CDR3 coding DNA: TGCAGTGCTAGAGATTATCATGAGCAGTTCTTC.

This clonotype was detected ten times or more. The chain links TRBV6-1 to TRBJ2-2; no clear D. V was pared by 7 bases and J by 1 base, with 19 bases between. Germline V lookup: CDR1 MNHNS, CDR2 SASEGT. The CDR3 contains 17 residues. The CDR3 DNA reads TGTGCCAGCACCCCACTGTTGCAGCTAGAGAACACCGGGGAGCTGTTTTTT. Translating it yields CASTPLLQLENTGELFF.

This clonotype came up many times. The CDR3 spells CASSATGTGGVVDTEAFF. The CDR3 DNA sequence: TGTGCCAGCAGCGCCACCGGGACAGGGGGCGTTGTGGACACTGAAGCTTTCTTT. V gene TRBV5-5 combines with J gene TRBJ1-1; 12 bases agree with TRBD1. The CDR3 extends over 18 amino acids. Germline V gene sequence: CDR1 SGHKS, CDR2 YYEKEE (reference sequence). V shed 4 bases, J shed 3 bases, and the junction held 13 bases outside the gene matches.